Following are 13 T cell receptor beta chains from one sample sequenced in a study of blood T cell repertoires in COVID-19. Sequenced by immunoSEQ multiplex PCR; TCRdb stores in-frame clones only, minus some. The data show roughly 200,000 clones, with 80% to 90% seen just once and roughly 13% held by the top ten. Sequenced input: peripheral blood. Receptor source: a human donor in a cohort sampled during active COVID-19.

Turning to this clone: The sample has other DNA sequences that encode this CDR3 too. The chain combines TRBV18 with TRBJ1-2; 7 nucleotides line up with TRBD1. Unmatched junction bases numbered 3, after V lost 6 bases and J lost 2 bases. The CDR3 is made up of 13 amino acids. Germline CDR1 reads KGHSH; CDR2 reads LQKENI. The CDR3 region is CASSQGQNYGYTF. In DNA form, the CDR3 reads TGTGCCAGCTCCCAGGGACAGAACTATGGCTACACCTTC.

V gene TRBV12-3 or TRBV12-4 combines with J gene TRBJ1-5; D gene uncertain. Trimming shortened V by 7 bases and J by 7 bases, and 14 bases separated the two germline ends. The CDR3 is 13 amino acids. CDR3 coding DNA: TGTGCCAGCACCTTCGAGAGGAAACAGCCCCAGCATTTT. It encodes CASTFERKQPQHF.

The chain uses TRBV18 and TRBJ2-1; possible D gene TRBD2, 6 bases. Germline V CDR1 and CDR2: KGHSH, LQKENI. The CDR3 extends over 17 amino acids. V gave up 1 base and J gave up 10 bases, with 23 bases separating them. CDR3 sequence: CASSPLEGTSRNVEQFF. The CDR3 DNA reads TGTGCCAGCTCACCACTGGAGGGCACCTCCCGCAATGTAGAGCAGTTCTTC.

V gene TRBV4-1 combines with J gene TRBJ2-7, with TRBD2 matching over 11 bases. CDR1 MGHRA and CDR2 YSYEKL come from the germline V gene. The CDR3 length is 16 residues. After removal of 3 bases from V and 4 bases from J, the junction contained 8 bases not matched to a gene. Here the CDR3 reads CASSQVSGRAGYEQYF. The DNA of the CDR3 is TGCGCCAGCAGCCAGGTTAGCGGGAGGGCCGGGTACGAGCAGTACTTC.

V usage is TRBV2 and J usage is TRBJ1-4; weak D call: TRBD1 (6 bases). Germline V gene sequence: CDR1 SNHLY, CDR2 FYNNEI. The V end lost 11 bases, the J end lost 0 bases, and 28 bases lay between the germline ends. The CDR3 is 19 amino acids. DNA for the CDR3: TGTGCCGGGAGCCTAGACTTTCGAGGGGGGGAGGCAACTAATGAAAAACTGTTTTTT. The encoded protein is CAGSLDFRGGEATNEKLFF.

The CDR3 coding sequence is TGTGCCAGCAGCTTACTGGGAGGGACGGGGGGCCAAGAGACCCAGTACTTC. Residues: CASSLLGGTGGQETQYF. This chain links TRBV7-2 with TRBJ2-5, with 7 positions matching TRBD2. Germline loops: CDR1 SGHTA, CDR2 FQGNSA. This CDR3 region has 17 residues. The trim removed 2 bases at V and 1 base at J, leaving 10 bases unmatched.

The chain recombines TRBV2 with TRBJ1-4, with 9 bases fitting TRBD1. Germline CDR1 reads SNHLY; CDR2 reads FYNNEI. Trimming removed 8 bases from V and 5 bases from J; junction bases left unmatched: 9. CDR3 length: 15 residues. CDR3 sequence reads: CASHRPGTGNEKLFF. The DNA for the CDR3 is TGTGCCAGCCACCGTCCCGGGACAGGGAATGAAAAACTGTTTTTT.

A remark on this clone: Other nucleotide sequences from this sample produce the same CDR3. The chain is built from TRBV19 and TRBJ1-1; D uncertain. The germline V gene encodes CDR1 LNHDA and CDR2 SQIVND (reference sequence). With 3 bases removed from V and 1 base from J, the gap between germline ends came to 6 bases. The CDR3 is 13 residues long. In DNA form, the CDR3 reads TGTGCCAGTAGTATGAGGCAGAACACTGAAGCTTTCTTT. It encodes CASSMRQNTEAFF.

V is TRBV28 and J is TRBJ2-7; maybe TRBD1 (5 bases). Between the trimmed V and J ends, which lost 5 bases and 3 bases, there was a span of 11 bases. CDR3 length equals 13 residues. Germline V gene sequence: CDR1 MDHEN, CDR2 SYDVKM. CDR3 protein: CASSLTGNYEQYF. DNA for the CDR3: TGTGCCAGCAGTCTCACAGGAAACTACGAGCAGTACTTC.

The chain combines TRBV5-5 with TRBJ1-2, with 11 bases identical to TRBD1. CDR3 length equals 16 residues. J was trimmed by 5 bases and V by 0 bases; bases with no gene match: 6. Germline V gene lookup returns CDR1 SGHKS and CDR2 YYEKEE (reference sequence). This CDR3 is CASSLVEGQGVYGYTF. For the CDR3, the DNA is TGTGCCAGCAGCTTGGTGGAGGGACAGGGGGTGTATGGCTACACCTTC.

The chain uses TRBV7-6 and TRBJ2-7; 12 bases agree with TRBD2. Germline trimming cut 3 bases from V and 7 bases from J; bases unmatched to any gene: 10. Looked up from germline, CDR1 is SGHVS and CDR2 is FNYEAQ. The CDR3 runs 16 residues. The CDR3 coding sequence is TGTGCCAGCAGCTTGACTACTAGCGGGAGGTCGGGGGAGCAGTACTTC. This codes for CASSLTTSGRSGEQYF.

The rearrangement links TRBV7-2 to TRBJ2-1, with D perhaps matching TRBD2 (6 bases). V was shortened by 1 base and J by 10 bases, with 17 bases between the two germline ends. The germline gives CDR1 SGHTA, CDR2 FQGNSA. CDR3 length: 15 residues. The CDR3 is CASSLGGTAGLEQFF. CDR3 nucleotide sequence: TGTGCCAGCAGCTTAGGAGGGACTGCAGGGTTGGAGCAGTTCTTC. Full variable domain (remainder filled in from reference TRBV7-2 and TRBJ2-1): GAGVSQSPSNKVTEKGKDVELRCDPISGHTALYWYRQSLGQGLEFLIYFQGNSAPDKSGLPSDRFSAERTGGSVSTLTIQRTQQEDSAVYLCASSLGGTAGLEQFFGPGTRLTVL.

The table lists this clone with a count of one. The chain's CDR3 is CASSVGAGPYEQYF. As DNA, the CDR3 is TGCGCCAGCAGTGTTGGGGCCGGGCCCTACGAGCAGTACTTC. The rearrangement links TRBV10-1 to TRBJ2-7; D is perhaps TRBD1 (5 bases). This CDR3 comprises 14 residues. Germline V gives CDR1 WNHNN, CDR2 SYGVQD (reference sequence). Trimming took off 4 bases at V and 2 bases at J, with 12 bases between the two ends.